This T cell receptor beta chain was identified during a study of graft-versus-host responses after intestinal transplantation. On the study more broadly: Recipients received multivisceral, liver-intestinal, or isolated intestinal transplants. For around 3 years after anti-thymocyte globulin induction, all recipients took tacrolimus and steroids. Regarding the study as a whole: Individuals who had graft-donor T cell macrochimerism had allografts that showed high graft-versus-host to host-versus-graft clonal ratios. Among circulating GvH clones, peak levels were associated with early post-transplant declines in HvG clones.

Comments on this clone: Its antigen is undetermined.

Measured with immunoSEQ multiplex PCR; TCRdb has only the in-frame clones, and not every one. The repertoire has 80,000 to 95,000 clones, about 93% of them found once; the top ten carry 2%. Source: unstimulated CD8+ T cells sorted from spleen or lymph node cells, taken before intestinal transplant. This sequence originates from a human donor who received an intestinal transplant.

As DNA, the CDR3 is TGTGCCAGCAGCTGGGACAGGGGGCTGACTGAAGCTTTCTTT. It translates to CASSWDRGLTEAFF. The chain combines TRBV7-2 with TRBJ1-1; 12 nucleotides agree with TRBD1. Germline CDR1 reads SGHTA; CDR2 reads FQGNSA. This CDR3 contains 14 residues. After removal of 4 bases from V and 5 bases from J, the junction contained 2 bases not matched to a gene. The variable domain in full, with the rest retrieved from reference TRBV7-2 and TRBJ1-1, is GAGVSQSPSNKVTEKGKDVELRCDPISGHTALYWYRQSLGQGLEFLIYFQGNSAPDKSGLPSDRFSAERTGGSVSTLTIQRTQQEDSAVYLCASSWDRGLTEAFFGQGTRLTVV.